A selection of T cell receptor beta chains follows, all from one sample in a study of OX40 agonist ivuxolimab in advanced cancers. Method: immunoSEQ multiplex PCR; TCRdb's copy keeps in-frame clones and lacks some. The table lists 66,000 or so clones, 87% of them singletons, with roughly 2.1% in the top ten. The source material was CD4+ or CD8+ T cells sorted from blood, sampled in a trial of the OX40 agonist ivuxolimab. The source is an adult with an advanced solid tumor such as melanoma, head and neck, liver or kidney cancer. Each CDR3 is given with its conserved first and last residue. The order of the fields is CDR3 DNA, CDR3 protein, D gene, clone size, V gene, J gene. The D gene is left open where the match is weak. Expanded clones get a size class; other rows say once, few or many, or leave the size out.

CDR3 DNA: TGCGCCAGCAGCTTCGACTCGGGGGGCAGGACCGGGGAGCTGTTTTTT
CDR3 protein: CASSFDSGGRTGELFF
D gene: NA
clone size: NA
V gene: TRBV5-1
J gene: TRBJ2-2

CDR3 DNA: TGTGCCAGCAGTGCTACAACGGCCTCAAATCAGCCCCAGCATTTT
CDR3 protein: CASSATTASNQPQHF
D gene: NA
clone size: few
V gene: TRBV25-1
J gene: TRBJ1-5

CDR3 DNA: TGTGCCAGCTCACCACCCTCAGGGACGTATAGCACTGAAGCTTTCTTT
CDR3 protein: CASSPPSGTYSTEAFF
D gene: NA
clone size: NA
V gene: TRBV18
J gene: TRBJ1-1

CDR3 DNA: TGTGCCAGCAGTGAAGGAGCAGGGGGCTTCGCGAAAAACATTCAGTACTTC
CDR3 protein: CASSEGAGGFAKNIQYF
D gene: TRBD1
clone size: NA
V gene: TRBV2
J gene: TRBJ2-4

CDR3 DNA: TGTGCCAGCAGACAGGGGGCGGGTAATGAAAAACTGTTTTTT
CDR3 protein: CASRQGAGNEKLFF
D gene: TRBD1
clone size: NA
V gene: TRBV6-6
J gene: TRBJ1-4

CDR3 DNA: TGTGCCAGCAGCTGGGGACATGTAGGCTACACCTTC
CDR3 protein: CASSWGHVGYTF
D gene: NA
clone size: NA
V gene: TRBV5-8
J gene: TRBJ1-2

CDR3 DNA: TGTGCCAGCAGTCGTCCGGGACTAGCGGGGGCTCAGCAAGAGACCCAGTACTTC
CDR3 protein: CASSRPGLAGAQQETQYF
D gene: TRBD2
clone size: NA
V gene: TRBV6-8
J gene: TRBJ2-5

CDR3 DNA: TGCGCCAGCAGCCCCGGACAGCCTACCGGGGAGCTGTTTTTT
CDR3 protein: CASSPGQPTGELFF
D gene: NA
clone size: NA
V gene: TRBV5-1
J gene: TRBJ2-2

CDR3 DNA: TGTGCTAGCAGCTCCGACATCGCGAACACCGGGGAGCTGTTTTTT
CDR3 protein: CASSSDIANTGELFF
D gene: NA
clone size: NA
V gene: TRBV7-7
J gene: TRBJ2-2

CDR3 DNA: TGTGCCAGCAGCATTCATCCGGGACAGGGGCCGATGAACACTGAAGCTTTCTTT
CDR3 protein: CASSIHPGQGPMNTEAFF
D gene: NA
clone size: NA
V gene: TRBV21-1
J gene: TRBJ1-1

CDR3 DNA: TGTGCCACCAGCAGTGAGCCCCTCCACTTT
CDR3 protein: CATSSEPLHF
D gene: NA
clone size: NA
V gene: TRBV15
J gene: TRBJ1-6

CDR3 DNA: TGTGCCAGCAGTTACATTAGCAGATGGACTGAAGCTTTCTTT
CDR3 protein: CASSYISRWTEAFF
D gene: NA
clone size: NA
V gene: TRBV6-6
J gene: TRBJ1-1

CDR3 DNA: TGTGCCAGTAGTGCGCAGAGAAATAGCAATCAGCCCCAGCATTTT
CDR3 protein: CASSAQRNSNQPQHF
D gene: NA
clone size: NA
V gene: TRBV19
J gene: TRBJ1-5

CDR3 DNA: TGTGCCAGCAGCTTACGACTAGTCGGAGAGACCCAGTACTTC
CDR3 protein: CASSLRLVGETQYF
D gene: NA
clone size: NA
V gene: TRBV7-2
J gene: TRBJ2-5

CDR3 DNA: TGTGCCAGCAGTTTATCCAGGGGGGGGACTGAAGCTTTCTTT
CDR3 protein: CASSLSRGGTEAFF
D gene: TRBD1
clone size: NA
V gene: TRBV28
J gene: TRBJ1-1

CDR3 DNA: TGTGCCAGCAGGCCCGGGACAGGGATCCCTTCTAACTATGGCTACACCTTC
CDR3 protein: CASRPGTGIPSNYGYTF
D gene: TRBD1
clone size: NA
V gene: TRBV28
J gene: TRBJ1-2

CDR3 DNA: TGTGCCAGCAGTTTCCCGAAGGGCACCGGGGAGCTGTTTTTT
CDR3 protein: CASSFPKGTGELFF
D gene: NA
clone size: NA
V gene: TRBV28
J gene: TRBJ2-2

CDR3 DNA: TGTGCCAGTAACACTCCGGGACAGGGGAAACCTGAAGCTTTCTTT
CDR3 protein: CASNTPGQGKPEAFF
D gene: TRBD1
clone size: NA
V gene: TRBV19
J gene: TRBJ1-1

CDR3 DNA: TGTGCCAGCAGCTTAACGGTCGATCGCGTCCTGACTTTC
CDR3 protein: CASSLTVDRVLTF
D gene: NA
clone size: NA
V gene: TRBV11-2
J gene: TRBJ2-6

CDR3 DNA: TGTGCCAGCGGGGGGTACAGGGTCGAAGATACGCAGTATTTT
CDR3 protein: CASGGYRVEDTQYF
D gene: NA
clone size: NA
V gene: TRBV7-8
J gene: TRBJ2-3

CDR3 DNA: TGTGCCACCAGCAGAGGAGGAGACAGGGGGAGGGCTGAAGCTTTCTTT
CDR3 protein: CATSRGGDRGRAEAFF
D gene: TRBD1
clone size: NA
V gene: TRBV15
J gene: TRBJ1-1

CDR3 DNA: TGTGCCAGTGGACAGGGGATTACTGGAAACACCATATATTTT
CDR3 protein: CASGQGITGNTIYF
D gene: TRBD1
clone size: NA
V gene: TRBV19
J gene: TRBJ1-3

CDR3 DNA: TGTGCCTGGACCCGGGACAGGTCCTCCTCTGGGGCCAACGTCCTGACTTTC
CDR3 protein: CAWTRDRSSSGANVLTF
D gene: TRBD1
clone size: NA
V gene: TRBV30
J gene: TRBJ2-6

CDR3 DNA: TGTGCCAGCAGCTTAGATCTTTCACCCCTCCACTTT
CDR3 protein: CASSLDLSPLHF
D gene: NA
clone size: NA
V gene: TRBV7-2
J gene: TRBJ1-6

CDR3 DNA: TGTGCCAGCAGCCCGGGGGGGGTAGGCAATTCACCCCTCCACTTT
CDR3 protein: CASSPGGVGNSPLHF
D gene: NA
clone size: NA
V gene: TRBV5-4
J gene: TRBJ1-6

CDR3 DNA: TGTGCCAGCTCACCCAACTTGGGACAGGGGGGGGGCGAGCAGTACTTC
CDR3 protein: CASSPNLGQGGGEQYF
D gene: TRBD1
clone size: once
V gene: TRBV18
J gene: TRBJ2-7

CDR3 DNA: TGTGCCAGCAGCTCCCTAGCGGGGGGGATGAATGAGCAGTTCTTC
CDR3 protein: CASSSLAGGMNEQFF
D gene: TRBD2
clone size: NA
V gene: TRBV9
J gene: TRBJ2-1

CDR3 DNA: TGTGCCCATACCCCCGGGGACTCCTACGAGCAGTACTTC
CDR3 protein: CAHTPGDSYEQYF
D gene: NA
clone size: NA
V gene: TRBV30
J gene: TRBJ2-7

CDR3 DNA: TGTGCCAGCACCCCGGGACTAGCCAATGAGCAGTTCTTC
CDR3 protein: CASTPGLANEQFF
D gene: TRBD2
clone size: NA
V gene: TRBV5-4
J gene: TRBJ2-1

CDR3 DNA: TGTGCCAGCAGCTTATTTACTCCCCTTGTGAACACTGAAGCTTTCTTT
CDR3 protein: CASSLFTPLVNTEAFF
D gene: NA
clone size: NA
V gene: TRBV11-2
J gene: TRBJ1-1